This T cell receptor (beta chain) came from a study of shared clonotypes between healthy human individuals. Germline V gives CDR1 SNHLY, CDR2 FYNNEI. The length of the CDR3 is 14 residues. With 4 bases clipped from V and 5 bases from J, the junction kept 4 bases outside the gene matches. This clone was seen repeatedly, ten times or more. What it binds is unknown. The repertoire was sequenced with immunoSEQ multiplex PCR; TCRdb's copy has only in-frame clones and lacks some. The profile shows approximately 1,000,000 clones, about 80% of them singletons. General study results and limits: Estimated clonotype richness was generally higher in naive than memory subsets. In contrast to clonotypes shared by all four donors, non-shared clonotypes had lower generation probabilities.

The sequencing input was memory CD4+ T cells from PBMCs. The sample's subset: CD45RA-negative fraction. The chain links TRBV2 to TRBJ1-5; 8 bases are shared with TRBD1. The source of this sequence is a man younger than 30 in good health. Some clones in this sample may be carry-over from other donors' samples. CDR3 amino acids: CASSVDRGDQPQHF. CDR3 nucleotide sequence: TGTGCCAGCAGTGTTGACAGGGGTGATCAGCCCCAGCATTTT. The whole variable domain, remainder taken from reference TRBV2 and TRBJ1-5, is EPEVTQTPSHQVTQMGQEVILRCVPISNHLYFYWYRQILGQKVEFLVSFYNNEISEKSEIFDDQFSVERPDGSNFTLKIRSTKLEDSAMYFCASSVDRGDQPQHFGDGTRLSIL.